The rows below give T cell receptor beta chains drawn from one sample of a study of blood T cell repertoires in COVID-19. Some clones are missing from TCRdb's copy, which holds only in-frame ones; the method was immunoSEQ multiplex PCR. The table includes about 400,000 clones, 85% to 90% detected once. What was sequenced was peripheral blood. These receptor sequences come from a woman in her twenties or thirties with acute or convalescent COVID-19. The CDR3 runs from the conserved cysteine through the conserved F or W. The D gene is left open where the match is weak. Some rows mark clone size as missing; the rest say once, few, many or name a class of expanded clone.

clone_size: .; j_call: TRBJ2-3; d_call: .; v_call: TRBV4-1; cdr3_aa: CASSQSGSGDTQYF; cdr3_nt: TGCGCCAGCAGCCAATCCGGGTCTGGAGATACGCAGTATTTT
clone_size: .; j_call: TRBJ1-5; d_call: TRBD1; v_call: TRBV6-5; cdr3_aa: CASWTGPNQPQHF; cdr3_nt: TGTGCCAGCTGGACAGGGCCAAATCAGCCCCAGCATTTT
clone_size: once; j_call: TRBJ2-3; d_call: TRBD2; v_call: TRBV4-2; cdr3_aa: CASSQDASGLSTDTQYF; cdr3_nt: TGTGCCAGCAGCCAAGATGCTAGCGGACTAAGCACAGATACGCAGTATTTT
clone_size: .; j_call: TRBJ1-2; d_call: .; v_call: TRBV2; cdr3_aa: CASTAASLNPGGYTF; cdr3_nt: TGTGCCAGCACCGCGGCAAGCCTGAATCCCGGGGGCTACACCTTC
clone_size: .; j_call: TRBJ2-2; d_call: .; v_call: TRBV7-5; cdr3_aa: CVRSLAYRGTGELFF; cdr3_nt: TGTGTCAGAAGCTTAGCGTATAGGGGTACCGGGGAGCTGTTTTTT
clone_size: .; j_call: TRBJ1-6; d_call: .; v_call: TRBV21-1; cdr3_aa: CASSSPQTPGQYNSPLHF; cdr3_nt: TGTGCCAGCAGTTCTCCTCAAACGCCGGGACAGTATAATTCACCCCTCCACTTT
clone_size: .; j_call: TRBJ2-5; d_call: .; v_call: TRBV4-1; cdr3_aa: CASSLFRRGTEAQYF; cdr3_nt: TGCGCCAGCAGCCTGTTCCGTAGGGGCACCGAGGCCCAGTACTTC
clone_size: .; j_call: TRBJ2-3; d_call: .; v_call: TRBV5-1; cdr3_aa: CASSLVSPTTDTQYF; cdr3_nt: TGCGCCAGCAGCTTGGTATCTCCCACTACCGATACGCAGTATTTT
clone_size: .; j_call: TRBJ2-1; d_call: TRBD1; v_call: TRBV18; cdr3_aa: CASQPPGQGDNEQFF; cdr3_nt: TGTGCCAGCCAACCCCCGGGACAGGGGGACAATGAGCAGTTCTTC
clone_size: once; j_call: TRBJ2-5; d_call: .; v_call: TRBV4-2; cdr3_aa: CASSRKDFEETQYF; cdr3_nt: TGTGCCAGCAGCCGGAAGGACTTTGAAGAGACCCAGTACTTC
clone_size: .; j_call: TRBJ2-5; d_call: TRBD2; v_call: TRBV2; cdr3_aa: CASSQSTGLAGGETQYF; cdr3_nt: TGTGCCAGCAGCCAAAGCACTGGACTAGCGGGGGGAGAGACCCAGTACTTC
clone_size: .; j_call: TRBJ2-2; d_call: .; v_call: TRBV12-3/TRBV12-4; cdr3_aa: CASRHYISGELFF; cdr3_nt: TGTGCCAGCAGGCATTACATATCCGGGGAGCTGTTTTTT
clone_size: .; j_call: TRBJ1-2; d_call: TRBD1; v_call: TRBV19; cdr3_aa: CASSWDSYGYTF; cdr3_nt: TGTGCCAGTAGCTGGGACAGCTATGGCTACACCTTC
clone_size: .; j_call: TRBJ2-7; d_call: .; v_call: TRBV5-5; cdr3_aa: CASSFTGFPYEQYF; cdr3_nt: TGTGCCAGCAGCTTCACAGGGTTTCCGTACGAGCAGTACTTC